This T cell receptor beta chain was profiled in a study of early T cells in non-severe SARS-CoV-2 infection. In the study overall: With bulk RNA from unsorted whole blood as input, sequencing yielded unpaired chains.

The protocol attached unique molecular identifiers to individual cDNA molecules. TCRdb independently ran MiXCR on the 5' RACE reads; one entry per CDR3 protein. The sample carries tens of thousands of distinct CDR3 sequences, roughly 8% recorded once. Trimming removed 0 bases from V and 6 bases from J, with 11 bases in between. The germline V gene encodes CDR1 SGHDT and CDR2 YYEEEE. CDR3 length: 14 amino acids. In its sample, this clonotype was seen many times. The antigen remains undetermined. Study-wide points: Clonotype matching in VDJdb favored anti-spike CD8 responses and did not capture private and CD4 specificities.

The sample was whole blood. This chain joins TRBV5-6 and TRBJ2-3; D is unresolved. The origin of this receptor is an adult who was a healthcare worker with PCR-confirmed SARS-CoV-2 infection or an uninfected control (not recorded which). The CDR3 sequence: CASSLGGHTDTQYF. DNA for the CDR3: TGTGCCAGCAGCTTGGGGGGTCACACGGATACGCAGTATTTT. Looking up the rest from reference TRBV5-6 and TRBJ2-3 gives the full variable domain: DAGVTQSPTHLIKTRGQQVTLRCSPKSGHDTVSWYQQALGQGPQFIFQYYEEEERQRGNFPDRFSGHQFPNYSSELNVNALLLGDSALYLCASSLGGHTDTQYFGPGTRLTVL.